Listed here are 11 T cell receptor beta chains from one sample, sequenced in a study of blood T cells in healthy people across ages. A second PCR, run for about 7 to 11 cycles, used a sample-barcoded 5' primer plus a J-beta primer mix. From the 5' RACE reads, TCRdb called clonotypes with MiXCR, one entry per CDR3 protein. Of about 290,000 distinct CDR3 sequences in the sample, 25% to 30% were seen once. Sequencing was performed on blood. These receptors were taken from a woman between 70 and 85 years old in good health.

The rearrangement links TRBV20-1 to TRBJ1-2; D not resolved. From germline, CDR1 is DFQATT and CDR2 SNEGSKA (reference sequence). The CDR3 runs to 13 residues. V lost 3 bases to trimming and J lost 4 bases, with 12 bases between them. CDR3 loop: CSASPQSGYGYTF. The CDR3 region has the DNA TGCAGTGCTAGTCCACAGAGCGGCTATGGCTACACCTTC.

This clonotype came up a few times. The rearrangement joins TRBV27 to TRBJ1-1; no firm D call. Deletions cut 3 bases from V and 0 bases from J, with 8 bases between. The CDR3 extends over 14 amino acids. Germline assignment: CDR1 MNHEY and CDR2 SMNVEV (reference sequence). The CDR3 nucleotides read TGTGCCAGCAGTTTCCGTGGGATGAACACTGAAGCTTTCTTT. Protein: CASSFRGMNTEAFF.

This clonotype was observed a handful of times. This CDR3 reads CASSSGQKVEKLFF. The CDR3 DNA is TGTGCCAGCAGCTCCGGACAGAAGGTGGAAAAACTGTTTTTT. This chain uses TRBV7-2 with TRBJ1-4; D is perhaps TRBD1 (6 bases). This CDR3 has 14 residues. Trimming removed 4 bases at V and 8 bases at J, with 14 bases between. Per the germline V gene, CDR1 is SGHTA and CDR2 is FQGNSA.

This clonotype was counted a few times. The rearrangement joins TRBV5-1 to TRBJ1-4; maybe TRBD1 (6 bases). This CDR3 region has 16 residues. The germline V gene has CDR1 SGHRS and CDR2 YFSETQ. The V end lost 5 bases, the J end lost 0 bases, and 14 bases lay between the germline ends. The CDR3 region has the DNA TGCGCCAGCAGACACCAGGACAGCGCAACTAATGAAAAACTGTTTTTT. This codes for CASRHQDSATNEKLFF.

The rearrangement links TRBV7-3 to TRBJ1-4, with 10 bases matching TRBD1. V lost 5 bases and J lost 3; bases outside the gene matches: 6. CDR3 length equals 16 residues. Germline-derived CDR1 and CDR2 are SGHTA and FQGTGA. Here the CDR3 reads CASSPGTGDPNEKLFF. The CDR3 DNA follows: TGTGCCAGCAGCCCCGGGACAGGGGACCCTAATGAAAAACTGTTTTTT.

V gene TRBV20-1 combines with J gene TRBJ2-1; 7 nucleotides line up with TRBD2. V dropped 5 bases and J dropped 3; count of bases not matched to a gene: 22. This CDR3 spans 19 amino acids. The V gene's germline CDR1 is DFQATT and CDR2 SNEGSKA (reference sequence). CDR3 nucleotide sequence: TGCAGTGCTGGAGGCGGTGGTCGCGTAAGAGCGGGGCACTACAATGAGCAGTTCTTC. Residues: CSAGGGGRVRAGHYNEQFF.

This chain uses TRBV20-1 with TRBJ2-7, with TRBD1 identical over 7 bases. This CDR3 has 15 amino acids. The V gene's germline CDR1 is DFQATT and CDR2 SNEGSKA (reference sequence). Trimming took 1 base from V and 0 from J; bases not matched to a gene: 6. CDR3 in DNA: TGCAGTGCTAGAGCCGGGACAGAGATCTCCTACGAGCAGTACTTC. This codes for CSARAGTEISYEQYF.

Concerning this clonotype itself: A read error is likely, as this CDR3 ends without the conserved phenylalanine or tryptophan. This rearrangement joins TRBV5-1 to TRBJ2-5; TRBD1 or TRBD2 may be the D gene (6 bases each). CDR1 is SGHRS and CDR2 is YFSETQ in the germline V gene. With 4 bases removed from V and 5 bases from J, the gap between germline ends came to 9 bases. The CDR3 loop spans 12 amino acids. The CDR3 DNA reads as TGCGCCAGCAGCCCGGGGGCGGAGACCCAGTACCTC. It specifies CASSPGAETQYL.

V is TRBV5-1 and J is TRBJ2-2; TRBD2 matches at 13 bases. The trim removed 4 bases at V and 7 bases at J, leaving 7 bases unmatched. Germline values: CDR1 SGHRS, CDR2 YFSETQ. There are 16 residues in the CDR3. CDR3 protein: CASSTRTSGSVGELFF. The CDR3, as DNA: TGCGCCAGCAGCACCCGGACTAGCGGGAGTGTCGGGGAGCTGTTTTTT.

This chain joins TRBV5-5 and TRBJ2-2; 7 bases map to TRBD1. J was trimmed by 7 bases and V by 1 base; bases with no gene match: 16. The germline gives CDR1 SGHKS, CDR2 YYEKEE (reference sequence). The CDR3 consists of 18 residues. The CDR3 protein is CASSLQLLTGLVSGELFF. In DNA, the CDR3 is TGTGCCAGCAGCTTGCAGCTCTTGACAGGGCTCGTGAGCGGGGAGCTGTTTTTT.

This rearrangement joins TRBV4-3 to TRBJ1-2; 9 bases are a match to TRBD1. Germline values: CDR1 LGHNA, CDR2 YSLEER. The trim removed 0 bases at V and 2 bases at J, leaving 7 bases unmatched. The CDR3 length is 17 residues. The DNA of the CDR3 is TGCGCCAGCAGCCAAGAGCCTCCCGGGACAGGGAACTATGGCTACACCTTC. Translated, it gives CASSQEPPGTGNYGYTF.